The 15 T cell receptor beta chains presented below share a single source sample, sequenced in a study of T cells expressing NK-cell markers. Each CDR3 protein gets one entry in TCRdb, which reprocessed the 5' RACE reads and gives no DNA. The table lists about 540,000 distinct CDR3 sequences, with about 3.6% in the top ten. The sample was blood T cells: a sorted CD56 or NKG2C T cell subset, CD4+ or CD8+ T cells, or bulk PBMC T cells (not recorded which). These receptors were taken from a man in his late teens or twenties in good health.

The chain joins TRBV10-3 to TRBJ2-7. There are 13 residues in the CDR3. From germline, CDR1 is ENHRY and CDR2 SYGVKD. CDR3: CAISDRGSYEQYF.

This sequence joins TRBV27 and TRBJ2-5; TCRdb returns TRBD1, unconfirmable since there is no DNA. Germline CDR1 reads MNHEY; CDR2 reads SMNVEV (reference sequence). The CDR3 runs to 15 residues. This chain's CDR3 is CATSLLGTGEETQYF.

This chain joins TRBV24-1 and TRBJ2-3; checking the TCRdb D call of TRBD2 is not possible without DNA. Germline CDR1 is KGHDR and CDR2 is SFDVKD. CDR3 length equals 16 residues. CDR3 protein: CATSDRSRQPRDTQYF.

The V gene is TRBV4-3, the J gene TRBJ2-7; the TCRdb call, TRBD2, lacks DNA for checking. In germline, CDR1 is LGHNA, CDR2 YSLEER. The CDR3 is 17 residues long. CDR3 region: CASSQSPELAGNYEQYF.

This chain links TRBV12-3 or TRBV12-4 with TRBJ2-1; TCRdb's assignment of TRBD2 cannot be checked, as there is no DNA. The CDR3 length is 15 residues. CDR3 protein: CASTPTSGRVTEQFF.

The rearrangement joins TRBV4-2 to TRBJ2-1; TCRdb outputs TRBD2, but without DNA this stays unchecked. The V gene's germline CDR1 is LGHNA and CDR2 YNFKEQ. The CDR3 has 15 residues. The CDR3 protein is CASSQGLGGTNEQFF.

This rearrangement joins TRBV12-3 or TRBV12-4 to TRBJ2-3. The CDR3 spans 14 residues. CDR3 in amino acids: CASRTANSTDTQYF.

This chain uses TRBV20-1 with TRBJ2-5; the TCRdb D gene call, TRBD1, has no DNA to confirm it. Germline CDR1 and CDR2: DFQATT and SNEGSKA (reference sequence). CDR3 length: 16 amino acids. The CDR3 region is CSAGPGTGGLRETQYF.

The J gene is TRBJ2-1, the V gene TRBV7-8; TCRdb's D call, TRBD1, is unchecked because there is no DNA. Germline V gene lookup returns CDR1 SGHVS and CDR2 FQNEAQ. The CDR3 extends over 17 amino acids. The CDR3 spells CASSLVVAGAVPAEQFF.

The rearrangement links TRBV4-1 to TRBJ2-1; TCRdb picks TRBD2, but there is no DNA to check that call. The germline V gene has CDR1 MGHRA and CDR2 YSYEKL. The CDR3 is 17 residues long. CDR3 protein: CASSQRGGADAGDEQFF.

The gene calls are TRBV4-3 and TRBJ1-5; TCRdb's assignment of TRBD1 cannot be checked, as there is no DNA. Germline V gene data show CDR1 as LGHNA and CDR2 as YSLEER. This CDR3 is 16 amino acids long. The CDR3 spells CASSQDWAGSSQPQHF.

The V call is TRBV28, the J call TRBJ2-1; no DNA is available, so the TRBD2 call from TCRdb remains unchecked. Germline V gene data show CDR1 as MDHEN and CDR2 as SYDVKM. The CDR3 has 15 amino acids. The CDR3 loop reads CASSFKSAAYNEQFF.

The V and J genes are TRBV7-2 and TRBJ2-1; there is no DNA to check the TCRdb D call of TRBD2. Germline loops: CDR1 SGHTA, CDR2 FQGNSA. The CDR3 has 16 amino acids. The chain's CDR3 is CASSLVGLAGAYEQFF.

The CDR3 spells CASSSSSGWGEKLFF. This sequence joins TRBV7-6 and TRBJ1-4. Germline values: CDR1 SGHVS, CDR2 FNYEAQ. The CDR3 sequence is 15 residues long. Using reference TRBV7-6 and TRBJ1-4 for the parts outside the CDR3, the full variable domain is GAGVSQSPRYKVTKRGQDVALRCDPISGHVSLYWYRQALGQGPEFLTYFNYEAQQDKSGLPNDRFSAERPEGSISTLTIQRTEQRDSAMYRCASSSSSGWGEKLFFGSGTQLSVL.

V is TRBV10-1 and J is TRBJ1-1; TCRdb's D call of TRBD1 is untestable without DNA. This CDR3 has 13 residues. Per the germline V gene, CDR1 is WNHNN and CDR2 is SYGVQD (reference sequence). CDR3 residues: CASRPGQDAEAFF.